These 18 T cell receptor beta chains share one sample of origin, sequenced in a study of T cells expressing NK-cell markers. After re-calling the 5' RACE reads, TCRdb lists one entry per CDR3 protein, DNA absent. The listing contains 440,000 or so distinct CDR3 sequences. Material: blood T cells: a sorted CD56 or NKG2C T cell subset, CD4+ or CD8+ T cells, or bulk PBMC T cells (not recorded which). The origin of the receptors is a woman between 18 and 75 years old in good health.

V usage is TRBV6-1 and J usage is TRBJ2-7; with no DNA, the TCRdb D assignment of TRBD1 cannot be verified. Per the germline V gene, CDR1 is MNHNS and CDR2 is SASEGT. This CDR3 region has 14 residues. This CDR3 reads CASTDVNRGYEQYF.

The chain carries TRBV5-1 and TRBJ2-1; the D gene TCRdb calls, TRBD1, cannot be checked with no DNA. Germline V gene data show CDR1 as SGHRS and CDR2 as YFSETQ. This CDR3 spans 14 amino acids. The CDR3 here is CASSVGTAPNEQFF.

The chain joins TRBV7-3 to TRBJ2-3; absent DNA, TCRdb's TRBD2 call cannot be checked. The CDR3 extends over 15 amino acids. The germline V gene encodes CDR1 SGHTA and CDR2 FQGTGA. CDR3 amino acids: CASSSMAGVIDTQYF.

The V call is TRBV7-2, the J call TRBJ2-5; the TRBD1 assignment by TCRdb is unverifiable without DNA. The CDR3 runs to 13 residues. Germline V CDR1 and CDR2: SGHTA, FQGNSA. The CDR3 here is CASGRGLQETQYF.

The chain carries TRBV7-9 and TRBJ2-5. CDR1 SEHNR and CDR2 FQNEAQ come from the germline V gene (reference sequence). The CDR3 is 16 residues long. CDR3 in amino acids: CASSSRTRPPQETQYF.

This chain uses TRBV5-1 with TRBJ2-3; TCRdb outputs TRBD2, but without DNA this stays unchecked. CDR3 length: 15 amino acids. The germline CDR1 and CDR2 sequences are SGHRS and YFSETQ. The CDR3 reads CASSLLSGGADTQYF. The full variable domain, in which reference TRBV5-1 and TRBJ2-3 provide the parts outside the CDR3, is KAGVTQTPRYLIKTRGQQVTLSCSPISGHRSVSWYQQTPGQGLQFLFEYFSETQRNKGNFPGRFSGRQFSNSRSEMNVSTLELGDSALYLCASSLLSGGADTQYFGPGTRLTVL.

The chain combines TRBV20-1 with TRBJ2-7; TCRdb's D gene call, TRBD1, goes unchecked for lack of DNA. The CDR3 runs 15 residues. Germline CDR1 reads DFQATT; CDR2 reads SNEGSKA (reference sequence). This CDR3 reads CSARDATGIRYEQYF.

The chain recombines TRBV7-3 with TRBJ1-2; TCRdb indicates TRBD1, and absent DNA this call remains unverified. The CDR3 runs to 14 residues. In germline, CDR1 is SGHTA, CDR2 FQGTGA. The CDR3 spells CASSLMPQQGGYTF.

The chain recombines TRBV7-2 with TRBJ2-1; TCRdb's D call of TRBD1 is untestable without DNA. The CDR3 spans 16 residues. From germline, CDR1 is SGHTA and CDR2 FQGNSA. This CDR3 is CASSAPPGQGTNEQFF.

CDR3 loop: CSVDTGADYEQYF. This chain uses TRBV29-1 with TRBJ2-7; lacking DNA, the TRBD1 call made by TCRdb goes unchecked. Germline V gene sequence: CDR1 SQVTM, CDR2 ANQGSEA. This CDR3 has 13 amino acids.

The genes are TRBV4-1 and TRBJ1-4; TCRdb returns TRBD1, unconfirmable since there is no DNA. CDR1 MGHRA and CDR2 YSYEKL come from the germline V gene. The CDR3 totals 14 residues. The CDR3: CASSPPGAREKLFF.

V usage is TRBV12-3 or TRBV12-4 and J usage is TRBJ2-7; TCRdb picks TRBD1, but there is no DNA to check that call. The CDR3 is 14 residues long. The CDR3 loop is CASSSTGESDEQYF.

The chain couples TRBV20-1 to TRBJ1-2; with no DNA, the TCRdb D assignment of TRBD1 cannot be verified. CDR3 length: 13 residues. Germline values: CDR1 DFQATT, CDR2 SNEGSKA (reference sequence). CDR3: CSARGTGSGGYTF.

The chain employs TRBV7-9 and TRBJ2-3; the D gene TCRdb calls, TRBD1, cannot be checked with no DNA. Germline V lookup: CDR1 SEHNR, CDR2 FQNEAQ (reference sequence). The CDR3 is 15 residues long. This CDR3 reads CASSPTLRRDITQYF.

The chain recombines TRBV6-1 with TRBJ1-1; TCRdb gives TRBD1 as the D gene, but with no DNA this cannot be confirmed. CDR1 is MNHNS and CDR2 is SASEGT in the germline V gene. This CDR3 region has 15 residues. CDR3: CASRNQGVVDTEAFF.

The chain carries TRBV18 and TRBJ1-5; TCRdb names TRBD1, which stays unverified in the absence of DNA. Germline CDR1 is KGHSH and CDR2 is LQKENI. The CDR3 is 14 residues long. This CDR3 is CASSAGQERQPQHF.

This chain uses TRBV4-2 with TRBJ2-3; no DNA is available, so the TRBD1 call from TCRdb remains unchecked. The germline CDR1 and CDR2 sequences are LGHNA and YNFKEQ. The CDR3 is 17 amino acids. The CDR3 reads CASSQDLAGRGTDTQYF.

This chain joins TRBV7-8 and TRBJ2-5; TCRdb's D gene call, TRBD2, goes unchecked for lack of DNA. The CDR3 is 13 residues long. Per the germline V gene, CDR1 is SGHVS and CDR2 is FQNEAQ. This chain's CDR3 is CASSRDWRETQYF.